The 21 T cell receptor beta chains listed next were all sequenced from one sample in a study of cytomegalovirus exposure and HLA in healthy donors. The PCR used 60 Vbeta and 13 Jbeta primers. TCRdb's copy holds only in-frame clones and misses some; the assay was immunoSEQ multiplex PCR. Its clone listing holds more than 45,000 clones. Sequencing was carried out using PBMCs. The receptor source for this set is a male donor in good health and CMV-seronegative.

The chain recombines TRBV11-3 with TRBJ2-3, with 7 bases matching TRBD1. This CDR3 has 13 amino acids. CDR1 and CDR2 (germline): SGHNT, YENEEA. With 5 bases clipped from V and 4 bases from J, the junction kept 3 bases outside the gene matches. The CDR3 loop reads CASSEGQSDTQYF. As DNA, the CDR3 is TGTGCCAGCAGCGAGGGACAGTCAGATACGCAGTATTTT.

This sequence joins TRBV30 and TRBJ1-2; no clear D gene. CDR3 length: 12 residues. Germline CDR1 reads GTSNPN; CDR2 reads SVGIG (reference sequence). V lost 8 bases and J 3 bases, leaving 13 bases between the germline ends. CDR3 nucleotide sequence: TGTGCCGGGCGAGGGATGGACTATGGCTACACCTTC. Protein: CAGRGMDYGYTF. The whole variable domain, filled in from reference TRBV30 and TRBJ1-2, reads SQTIHQWPATLVQPVGSPLSLECTVEGTSNPNLYWYRQAAGRGLQLLFYSVGIGQISSEVPQNLSASRPQDRQFILSSKKLLLSDSGFYLCAGRGMDYGYTFGSGTRLTVV.

V is TRBV5-4 and J is TRBJ1-2, with TRBD1 identical over 11 bases. Germline V gives CDR1 SGHNT, CDR2 YYREEE (reference sequence). The CDR3 runs to 15 residues. The trim removed 4 bases at V and 4 bases at J, leaving 6 bases unmatched. The CDR3 loop reads CASSPWTGGPYGYTF. The CDR3 DNA sequence: TGTGCCAGCAGCCCCTGGACAGGGGGCCCCTATGGCTACACCTTC.

The CDR3 DNA reads as TGCGCCAGCAGCCAACAGAGGGTCGGGGACCAAGAGACCCAGTACTTC. Translating it yields CASSQQRVGDQETQYF. The chain links TRBV4-3 to TRBJ2-5; D perhaps matches TRBD2 (5 bases). The CDR3 sequence is 16 residues long. The V gene lost 2 bases and the J gene lost 0 bases, with 13 bases spanning the gap. CDR1 and CDR2 from the germline V gene are LGHNA and YSLEER.

The V call is TRBV7-6, the J call TRBJ2-1; 11 bases match TRBD2. Trimming at V came to 2 bases and at J to 7 bases, leaving 4 bases not matched to a gene. Looked up from germline, CDR1 is SGHVS and CDR2 is FNYEAQ. The CDR3 extends over 15 amino acids. DNA for the CDR3: TGTGCCAGCAGCTTATTTACTAGCGGGGGTAATGAGCAGTTCTTC. It encodes CASSLFTSGGNEQFF.

The chain recombines TRBV7-2 with TRBJ2-7; tentatively, D is TRBD1 (5 bases). There are 17 residues in the CDR3. Trimming pared 1 base from V and 3 bases from J, leaving 19 bases between. Germline CDR1 reads SGHTA; CDR2 reads FQGNSA. CDR3 protein: CASSLGGLTGQSYEQYF. The CDR3 nucleotides read TGTGCCAGCAGCTTAGGGGGCCTTACCGGACAAAGCTACGAGCAGTACTTC.

The rearrangement joins TRBV25-1 to TRBJ1-2; TRBD1 matches 8 bases. The CDR3 is made up of 16 amino acids. Trimming removed 5 bases from V and 0 bases from J; junction bases left unmatched: 8. Germline CDR1 and CDR2: MGHDK and SYGVNS. The CDR3 coding sequence is TGTGCCAGCAGTCCGCGACAGGGGACCTCTAACTATGGCTACACCTTC. It is translated as CASSPRQGTSNYGYTF.

This sequence joins TRBV9 and TRBJ1-2; the D gene is possibly TRBD1 (5 bases). The CDR3 loop spans 13 amino acids. Germline CDR1 reads SGDLS; CDR2 reads YYNGEE. The V gene lost 4 bases and the J gene lost 8 bases, with 15 bases spanning the gap. DNA for the CDR3: TGTGCCAGCAGCCTTCAGGGTGTTGAAGGCTACACCTTC. Protein sequence: CASSLQGVEGYTF. Filled out from reference TRBV9 and TRBJ1-2, the complete variable domain reads DSGVTQTPKHLITATGQRVTLRCSPRSGDLSVYWYQQSLDQGLQFLIQYYNGEERAKGNILERFSAQQFPDLHSELNLSSLELGDSALYFCASSLQGVEGYTFGSGTRLTVV.

This chain connects TRBV5-1 to TRBJ2-1; D perhaps matches TRBD1 (6 bases). Per germline, CDR1 SGHRS and CDR2 YFSETQ. The CDR3 is 14 residues long. Trimming cost V 4 bases and J 12 bases, with 20 bases left between them. The CDR3 DNA sequence: TGCGCCAGCAGCCTCGGACAGCCAGCTTGGGGGCAGTTCTTC. It yields the protein CASSLGQPAWGQFF.

The rearrangement joins TRBV6-6 to TRBJ1-2, with D unclear. Trimming took 8 bases from V and 3 from J, leaving 13 bases between them. This CDR3 spans 13 amino acids. The germline V gene encodes CDR1 MNHNY and CDR2 SVGAGI (reference sequence). CDR3: CASRIEGDYGYTF. CDR3 nucleotides: TGTGCCAGCCGAATCGAGGGAGACTATGGCTACACCTTC.

The chain joins TRBV5-4 to TRBJ1-2; TRBD1 aligns across 7 bases. Trimming cost V 3 bases and J 5 bases; bases outside gene matches: 4. Germline assignment: CDR1 SGHNT and CDR2 YYREEE (reference sequence). This CDR3 spans 13 amino acids. CDR3 sequence: CASSWDSLYGYTF. DNA of the CDR3: TGTGCCAGCAGCTGGGACAGTTTATATGGCTACACCTTC. The variable domain in full, completed from reference TRBV5-4 and TRBJ1-2, reads ETGVTQSPTHLIKTRGQQVTLRCSSQSGHNTVSWYQQALGQGPQFIFQYYREEENGRGNFPPRFSGLQFPNYSSELNVNALELDDSALYLCASSWDSLYGYTFGSGTRLTVV.

V usage is TRBV4-1 and J usage is TRBJ1-1, with TRBD1 matching over 9 bases. In germline, CDR1 is MGHRA, CDR2 YSYEKL. V shed 3 bases, J shed 1 base, and the junction held 0 bases outside the gene matches. This CDR3 region has 14 residues. CDR3 bases: TGCGCCAGCAGCCAGGACAGGGGGAACACTGAAGCTTTCTTT. This encodes CASSQDRGNTEAFF.

The chain couples TRBV18 to TRBJ2-5, with D possibly being TRBD1 (5 bases). With 3 bases removed from V and 4 bases from J, the gap between germline ends came to 18 bases. CDR3 length: 16 amino acids. Germline CDR1 and CDR2: KGHSH and LQKENI. CDR3 loop: CASSPLGQGNGETQYF. In nucleotides, the CDR3 is TGTGCCAGCTCACCTTTGGGCCAGGGTAATGGAGAGACCCAGTACTTC. Full variable domain (missing parts from reference TRBV18 and TRBJ2-5): NAGVMQNPRHLVRRRGQEARLRCSPMKGHSHVYWYRQLPEEGLKFMVYLQKENIIDESGMPKERFSAEFPKEGPSILRIQQVVRGDSAAYFCASSPLGQGNGETQYFGPGTRLLVL.

The chain recombines TRBV5-1 with TRBJ2-3; 10 nucleotides agree with TRBD2. In germline, CDR1 is SGHRS, CDR2 YFSETQ. After removal of 4 bases from V and 11 bases from J, the junction contained 10 bases not matched to a gene. The CDR3 spans 14 residues. Here the CDR3 DNA reads TGCGCCAGCAGCGAAGTTTCTTTAGCGGGGGGGCAGTATTTT. It specifies CASSEVSLAGGQYF.

The V gene is TRBV6-6, the J gene TRBJ1-6; 9 bases line up with TRBD1. The trim removed 6 bases at V and 9 bases at J, leaving 12 bases unmatched. The germline V gene encodes CDR1 MNHNY and CDR2 SVGAGI (reference sequence). The CDR3 has 16 amino acids. CDR3 sequence (DNA): TGTGCCAGCAGCCTTGCGGACAGGGGAGTAGGTTCACCCCTCCACTTT. The encoded protein is CASSLADRGVGSPLHF.

This chain joins TRBV5-1 and TRBJ2-3; maybe TRBD2 (5 bases). From germline, CDR1 is SGHRS and CDR2 YFSETQ. The CDR3 has 13 residues. V lost 4 bases, J lost 4 bases, and 10 bases lay in between. The CDR3 DNA follows: TGCGCCAGCAGCGGGAGCACGGCAGATACGCAGTATTTT. Its translation is CASSGSTADTQYF.

The rearrangement joins TRBV25-1 to TRBJ1-1, with 10 bases lining up with TRBD1. The germline CDR1 and CDR2 sequences are MGHDK and SYGVNS. J gave up 3 bases and V 3 bases, and 4 bases lay outside the gene matches. There are 15 residues in the CDR3. The CDR3 region is CASSDPGTGDTEAFF. CDR3 in DNA: TGTGCCAGCAGTGACCCCGGGACAGGGGACACTGAAGCTTTCTTT.

The chain links TRBV30 to TRBJ1-6; 7 bases agree with TRBD1. Germline V gene sequence: CDR1 GTSNPN, CDR2 SVGIG (reference sequence). This CDR3 is 14 amino acids long. V was clipped by 3 bases and J by 5 bases; unmatched bases: 4. The CDR3 here is CAWSLGQNNSPLHF. CDR3 nucleotide sequence: TGTGCCTGGAGCCTGGGACAGAATAATTCACCCCTCCACTTT. Supplemented by reference TRBV30 and TRBJ1-6, the full variable domain reads SQTIHQWPATLVQPVGSPLSLECTVEGTSNPNLYWYRQAAGRGLQLLFYSVGIGQISSEVPQNLSASRPQDRQFILSSKKLLLSDSGFYLCAWSLGQNNSPLHFGNGTRLTVT.

The chain joins TRBV5-1 to TRBJ2-3; 12 bases map to TRBD2. CDR3 size: 16 residues. Germline V gene data show CDR1 as SGHRS and CDR2 as YFSETQ. Germline trimming cut 4 bases from V and 2 bases from J; bases unmatched to any gene: 5. CDR3 nucleotides: TGCGCCAGCAGCCCGGGACTAGCGGGCCCCACAGATACGCAGTATTTT. Protein: CASSPGLAGPTDTQYF.

V is TRBV7-9 and J is TRBJ1-5, with D perhaps TRBD1 (5 bases). Germline V gene lookup returns CDR1 SEHNR and CDR2 FQNEAQ (reference sequence). This CDR3 comprises 12 residues. With 3 bases removed from V and 7 bases from J, the gap between germline ends came to 7 bases. This CDR3 reads CASSFGQQPQHF. The CDR3 region has the DNA TGTGCCAGCAGCTTCGGACAACAGCCCCAGCATTTT.

The chain joins TRBV11-2 to TRBJ2-7; 11 bases are a match to TRBD2. V was pared by 5 bases and J by 5 bases, with 8 bases of the junction left unmatched. The CDR3 length is 15 residues. Germline CDR1 SGHAT, CDR2 FQNNGV. In nucleotides, the CDR3 is TGTGCCAGCAGCCGTATAGCGGGGGGGCCCCACGAGCAGTACTTC. Its protein is CASSRIAGGPHEQYF.